The rows below give T cell receptor beta chains drawn from one sample of a study of blood T cell repertoires in COVID-19. TCRdb's copy holds only in-frame clones and misses some; the assay was immunoSEQ multiplex PCR. Seen here are about 61,000 clones, around 85% observed once, and the top ten hold under 6%. The sample consisted of peripheral blood. All receptors derive from an older man with acute or convalescent COVID-19. The CDR3 runs from the conserved cysteine through the conserved F or W. Fields, in order: CDR3 protein, CDR3 length, V gene.

cdr3_aa: CASSLLLGAGAQYF; cdr3_length: 14; v_call: TRBV7-9
cdr3_aa: CASSRDRKNTEAFF; cdr3_length: 14; v_call: TRBV18
cdr3_aa: CASSNLPGQGYAGNTIYF; cdr3_length: 18; v_call: TRBV19
cdr3_aa: CASSRQGGGETQYF; cdr3_length: 14; v_call: TRBV3-1/TRBV3-2
cdr3_aa: CASSPETPGVDSPLHF; cdr3_length: 16; v_call: TRBV18
cdr3_aa: CSASSGPNQPQHF; cdr3_length: 13; v_call: TRBV20-1
cdr3_aa: CASSSGQGGGWNTEAFF; cdr3_length: 17; v_call: TRBV5-1
cdr3_aa: CASSPRGFLGQDTQYF; cdr3_length: 16; v_call: TRBV4-2
cdr3_aa: CASSDWGLANTGELFF; cdr3_length: 16; v_call: TRBV10-2
cdr3_aa: CASSAGAGTEAFF; cdr3_length: 13; v_call: TRBV2
cdr3_aa: CASSHSGTGDNEQFF; cdr3_length: 15; v_call: TRBV4-1
cdr3_aa: CSASKVGQNNEAFF; cdr3_length: 14; v_call: TRBV20-1
cdr3_aa: CASSLRTGGNQPQHF; cdr3_length: 15; v_call: TRBV27
cdr3_aa: CASSPGVRRGELFF; cdr3_length: 14; v_call: TRBV7-2
cdr3_aa: CASSLYTGGEGNEQYF; cdr3_length: 16; v_call: TRBV27
cdr3_aa: CASSLSSYEQYF; cdr3_length: 12; v_call: TRBV11-2
cdr3_aa: CASSPGAGGNYEQFF; cdr3_length: 15; v_call: TRBV18